This record concerns one T cell receptor (beta chain) sequence. The target antigen is unknown. This sample was taken from a study of shared clonotypes between healthy human individuals. Study background: Every donor yielded three CD4 naive, three CD4 memory, two CD8 naive and one CD8 memory plate. Overall study results and limits: Sharing across four donors was highest in naive CD4 (around 5%) and lowest in memory CD8 (approximately 0.4%). An anticipated effect of sequencing depth on clonotype sharing among donors was recognized.

CDR3 length: 14 residues. The V and J ends lost 6 bases and 1 base, in that order; junction bases with no gene match: 6. Looked up from germline, CDR1 is SQVTM and CDR2 is ANQGSEA. Every subset had its genomic DNA shared out evenly among several immunoSEQ plates. Repertoires were generated with immunoSEQ multiplex PCR, while TCRdb's copy carries only in-frame clones and drops some. The sample shows under 2,500,000 clones, 90% to 96% of them seen only once. This chain connects TRBV29-1 to TRBJ1-1; 9 positions agree with TRBD1. Sequenced sample: naive CD4+ T cells sorted from blood. The subset: CD45RA+ positively selected. This clonotype originated in a man aged 18 to 30 in good health. CDR3 sequence (DNA): TGCAGCGTCCACAGACAGGGGGAGAACACTGAAGCTTTCTTT. Its translation: CSVHRQGENTEAFF.